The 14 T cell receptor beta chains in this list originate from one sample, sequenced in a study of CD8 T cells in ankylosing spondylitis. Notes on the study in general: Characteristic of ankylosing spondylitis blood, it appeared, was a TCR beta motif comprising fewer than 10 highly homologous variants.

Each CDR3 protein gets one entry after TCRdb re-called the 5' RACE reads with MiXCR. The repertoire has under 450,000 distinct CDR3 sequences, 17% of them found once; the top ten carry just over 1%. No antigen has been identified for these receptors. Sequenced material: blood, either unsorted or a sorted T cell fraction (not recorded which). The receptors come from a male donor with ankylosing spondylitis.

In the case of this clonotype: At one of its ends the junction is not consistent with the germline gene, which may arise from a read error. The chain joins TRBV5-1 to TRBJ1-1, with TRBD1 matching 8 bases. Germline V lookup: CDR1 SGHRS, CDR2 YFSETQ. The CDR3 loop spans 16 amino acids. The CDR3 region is CASSSDRGTLNTEALF. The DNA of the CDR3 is TGCGCCAGCAGCTCCGACAGGGGCACCCTAAACACTGAAGCTTTGTTT.

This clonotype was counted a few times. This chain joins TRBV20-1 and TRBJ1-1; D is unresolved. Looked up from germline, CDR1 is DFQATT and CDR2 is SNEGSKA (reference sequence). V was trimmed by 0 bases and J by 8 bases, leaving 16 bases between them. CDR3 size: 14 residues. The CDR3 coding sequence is TGCAGTGCTAGAGATCGAGGGCAGGAACACGAAGCTTTCTTT. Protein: CSARDRGQEHEAFF.

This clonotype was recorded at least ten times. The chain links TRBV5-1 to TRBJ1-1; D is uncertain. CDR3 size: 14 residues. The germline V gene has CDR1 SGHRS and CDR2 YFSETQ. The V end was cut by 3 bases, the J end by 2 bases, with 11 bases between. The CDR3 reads CASSSDHSNTEAFF. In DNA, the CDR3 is TGCGCCAGCAGCTCGGACCACTCTAACACTGAAGCTTTCTTT.

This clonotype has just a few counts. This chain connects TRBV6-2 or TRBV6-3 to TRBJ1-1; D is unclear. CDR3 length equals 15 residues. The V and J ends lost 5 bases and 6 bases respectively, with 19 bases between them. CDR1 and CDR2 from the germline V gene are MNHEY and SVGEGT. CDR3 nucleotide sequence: TGTGCCAGCAGTCACCCAAGGGTCATGGACGCTGAAGCTTTCTTT. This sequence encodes CASSHPRVMDAEAFF.

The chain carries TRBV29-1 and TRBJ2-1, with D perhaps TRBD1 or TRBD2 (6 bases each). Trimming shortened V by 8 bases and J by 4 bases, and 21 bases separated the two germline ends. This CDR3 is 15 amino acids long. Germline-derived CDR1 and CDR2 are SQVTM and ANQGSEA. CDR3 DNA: TGCAGCTCTTTAGGGGGGCCTGACCGATACAATGAGCAGTTCTTC. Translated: CSSLGGPDRYNEQFF.

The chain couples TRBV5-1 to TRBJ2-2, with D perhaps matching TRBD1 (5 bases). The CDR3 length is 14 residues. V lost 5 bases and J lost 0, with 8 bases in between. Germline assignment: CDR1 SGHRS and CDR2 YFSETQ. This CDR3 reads CASRDSANTGELFF. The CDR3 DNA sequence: TGCGCCAGCAGAGACAGCGCGAACACCGGGGAGCTGTTTTTT.

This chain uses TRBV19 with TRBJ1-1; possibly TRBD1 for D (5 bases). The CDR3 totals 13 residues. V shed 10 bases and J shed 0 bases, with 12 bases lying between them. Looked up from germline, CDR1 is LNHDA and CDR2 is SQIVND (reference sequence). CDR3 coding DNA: TGTGCCACCCTGGACACCCTGAACACTGAAGCTTTCTTT. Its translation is CATLDTLNTEAFF.

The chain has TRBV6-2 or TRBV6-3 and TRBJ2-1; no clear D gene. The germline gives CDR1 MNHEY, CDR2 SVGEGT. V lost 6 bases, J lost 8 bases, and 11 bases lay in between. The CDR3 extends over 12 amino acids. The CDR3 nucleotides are TGTGCCAGCAGCCAACCTTATGATGAGCAGTTCTTC. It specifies CASSQPYDEQFF.

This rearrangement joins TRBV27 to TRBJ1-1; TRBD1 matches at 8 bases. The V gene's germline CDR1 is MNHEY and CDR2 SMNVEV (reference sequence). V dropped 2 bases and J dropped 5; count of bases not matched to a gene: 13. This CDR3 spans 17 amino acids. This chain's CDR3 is CASSLRRAGGAGTEAFF. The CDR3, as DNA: TGTGCCAGCAGTTTAAGACGCGCAGGGGGCGCGGGTACTGAAGCTTTCTTT.

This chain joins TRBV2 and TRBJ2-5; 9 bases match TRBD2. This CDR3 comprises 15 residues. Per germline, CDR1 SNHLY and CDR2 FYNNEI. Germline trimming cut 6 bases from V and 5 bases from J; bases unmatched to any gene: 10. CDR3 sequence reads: CASRALSGGTETQYF. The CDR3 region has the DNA TGTGCCAGCAGAGCTTTAAGCGGGGGGACTGAGACCCAGTACTTC. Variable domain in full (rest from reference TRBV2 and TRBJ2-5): EPEVTQTPSHQVTQMGQEVILRCVPISNHLYFYWYRQILGQKVEFLVSFYNNEISEKSEIFDDQFSVERPDGSNFTLKIRSTKLEDSAMYFCASRALSGGTETQYFGPGTRLLVL.

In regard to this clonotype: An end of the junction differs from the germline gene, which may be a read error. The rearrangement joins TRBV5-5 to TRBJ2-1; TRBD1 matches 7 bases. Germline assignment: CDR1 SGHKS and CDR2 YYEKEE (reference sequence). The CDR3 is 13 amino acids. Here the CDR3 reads CASGTGECNEQFF. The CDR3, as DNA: TGTGCCAGCGGTACAGGGGAGTGCAATGAGCAGTTTTTC. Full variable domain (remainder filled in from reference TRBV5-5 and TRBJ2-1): DAGVTQSPTHLIKTRGQQVTLRCSPISGHKSVSWYQQVLGQGPQFIFQYYEKEERGRGNFPDRFSARQFPNYSSELNVNALLLGDSALYLCASGTGECNEQFFGPGTRLTVL.

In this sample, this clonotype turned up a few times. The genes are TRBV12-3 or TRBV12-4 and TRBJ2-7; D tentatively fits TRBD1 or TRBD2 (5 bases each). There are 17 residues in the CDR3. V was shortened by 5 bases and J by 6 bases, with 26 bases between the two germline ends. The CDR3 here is CASSPMGSGTTSFEQYF. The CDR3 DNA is TGTGCCAGCAGTCCGATGGGGTCCGGGACCACCTCTTTCGAGCAGTACTTC.

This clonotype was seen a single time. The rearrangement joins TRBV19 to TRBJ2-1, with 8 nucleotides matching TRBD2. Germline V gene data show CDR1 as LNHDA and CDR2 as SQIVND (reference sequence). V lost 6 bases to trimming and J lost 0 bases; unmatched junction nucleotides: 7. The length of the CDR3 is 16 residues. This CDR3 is CASRGLDPSSYNEQFF. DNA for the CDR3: TGTGCCAGTAGGGGACTAGACCCGAGCTCCTACAATGAGCAGTTCTTC.

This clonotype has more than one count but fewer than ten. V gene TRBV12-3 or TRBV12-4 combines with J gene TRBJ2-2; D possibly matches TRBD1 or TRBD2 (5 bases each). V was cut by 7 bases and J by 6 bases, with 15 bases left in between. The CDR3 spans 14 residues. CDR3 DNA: TGTGCCAGCAACCGGGACGTCGCCCCCGGGGAGCTGTTTTTT. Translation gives CASNRDVAPGELFF.